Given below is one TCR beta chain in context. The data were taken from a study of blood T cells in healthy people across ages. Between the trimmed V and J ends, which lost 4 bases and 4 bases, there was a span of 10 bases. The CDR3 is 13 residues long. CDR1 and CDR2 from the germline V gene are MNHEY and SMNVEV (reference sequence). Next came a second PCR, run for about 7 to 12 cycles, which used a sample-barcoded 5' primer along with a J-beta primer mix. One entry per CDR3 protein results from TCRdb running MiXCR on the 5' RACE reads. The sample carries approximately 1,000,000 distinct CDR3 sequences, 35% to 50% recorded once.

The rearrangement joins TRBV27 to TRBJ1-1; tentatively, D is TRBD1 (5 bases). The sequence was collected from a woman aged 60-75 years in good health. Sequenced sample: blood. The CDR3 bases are TGTGCCAGCAGTTCCCCTCAGGGCACTGAAGCTTTCTTT. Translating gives CASSSPQGTEAFF.